Each of the 28 T cell receptor beta chains below was sequenced from the same sample in a study of high-grade serous ovarian cancer treatment subgroups. Tumor samples were obtained before definitive surgery or chemotherapy. Generated by immunoSEQ multiplex PCR, the TCRdb table keeps only in-frame clones and is missing some. The data contain 12,000 to 15,000 clones, approximately 87% of them seen just once; the ten biggest clones take up 6% to 7%. The sample taken for sequencing was tumor tissue. Receptors were obtained from a human donor with high-grade serous ovarian cancer.

The chain joins TRBV11-3 to TRBJ1-5; possible D gene TRBD1, 5 bases. Trimming left V 7 bases short and J 8 bases short, with 21 bases between. Germline CDR1 reads SGHNT; CDR2 reads YENEEA. This CDR3 has 15 amino acids. The CDR3 nucleotides read TGTGCCAGCACCTATGAGCGGTGCCCCAGGGAGCCCCAGCATTTT. Its translation: CASTYERCPREPQHF.

The V gene is TRBV15, the J gene TRBJ2-5; a possible D gene is TRBD1 (5 bases). The germline V and J ends were trimmed by 6 bases and 2 bases, with 7 bases remaining between them. Germline assignment: CDR1 LNHNV and CDR2 YYDKDF (reference sequence). The CDR3 runs 12 residues. The CDR3 is CATRTAQETQYF. The CDR3 nucleotides are TGTGCCACCAGGACAGCACAAGAGACCCAGTACTTC.

J is TRBJ1-4 and V is TRBV2; D might be TRBD1 (6 bases). CDR1 SNHLY and CDR2 FYNNEI come from the germline V gene. The V gene lost 7 bases and the J gene lost 0 bases, with 15 bases spanning the gap. The CDR3 totals 16 residues. In nucleotides, the CDR3 is TGTGCCAGCAAGAGGGACACCTACACAACTAATGAAAAACTGTTTTTT. This sequence encodes CASKRDTYTTNEKLFF.

The chain employs TRBV7-8 and TRBJ2-2, with D unresolved. The CDR3 is 16 residues long. Germline V gene data show CDR1 as SGHVS and CDR2 as FQNEAQ. Trimming removed 5 bases at V and 7 bases at J, with 20 bases between. CDR3 sequence: CASSLTVYRDGGELFF. The CDR3 DNA is TGTGCCAGCAGCCTTACGGTATACAGAGACGGCGGGGAGCTGTTTTTT. The entire variable domain, with the rest obtained from reference TRBV7-8 and TRBJ2-2, is as follows: GAGVSQSPRYKVAKRGQDVALRCDPISGHVSLFWYQQALGQGPEFLTYFQNEAQLDKSGLPSDRFFAERPEGSVSTLKIQRTQQEDSAVYLCASSLTVYRDGGELFFGEGSRLTVL.

The J gene is TRBJ1-5, the V gene TRBV12-5; TRBD1 matches 7 bases. This CDR3 is 13 amino acids long. V lost 5 bases to trimming and J lost 6 bases; unmatched junction nucleotides: 4. Germline values: CDR1 LGHNT, CDR2 FRNRAP. Here the CDR3 DNA reads TGTGCTAGTGGTAGGGGGCCTGGTCAGCCCCAGCATTTT. Translating it yields CASGRGPGQPQHF.

The chain combines TRBV11-2 with TRBJ2-7; D remains unclear. This CDR3 is built from 15 residues. Germline V gives CDR1 SGHAT, CDR2 FQNNGV. Trimming cost V 5 bases and J 6 bases, with 20 bases left between them. Here the CDR3 reads CASSAKQFQLGEQYF. As DNA, the CDR3 is TGTGCCAGCAGCGCAAAACAGTTTCAACTGGGCGAGCAGTACTTC. Together with reference TRBV11-2 and TRBJ2-7, the CDR3 gives the full variable domain: EAGVAQSPRYKIIEKRQSVAFWCNPISGHATLYWYQQILGQGPKLLIQFQNNGVVDDSQLPKDRFSAERLKGVDSTLKIQPAKLEDSAVYLCASSAKQFQLGEQYFGPGTRLTVT.

On this clone: Other nucleotide sequences from this sample produce the same CDR3. The V and J genes are TRBV28 and TRBJ2-7; D may be TRBD1 (5 bases). Deletions cut 6 bases from V and 3 bases from J, with 9 bases between. The CDR3 runs 12 residues. From germline, CDR1 is MDHEN and CDR2 SYDVKM. CDR3 DNA sequence: TGTGCCAGCAGGGGGCGAGTCTACGAGCAGTACTTC. Translation gives CASRGRVYEQYF.

This clone was counted a single time. This chain links TRBV9 with TRBJ1-5; no clear D gene. The germline V gene has CDR1 SGDLS and CDR2 YYNGEE. Trimming took off 3 bases at V and 6 bases at J, with 10 bases between the two ends. The CDR3 contains 13 residues. In nucleotides, the CDR3 is TGTGCCAGCAGCGAGGGTGTCGGTCAGCCCCAGCATTTT. Translation: CASSEGVGQPQHF.

The rearrangement uses TRBV6-6 and TRBJ1-4, with D possibly matching TRBD1 (5 bases). From germline, CDR1 is MNHNY and CDR2 SVGAGI (reference sequence). The V and J ends lost 6 bases and 13 bases respectively, with 12 bases between them. The CDR3 has 11 residues. The CDR3 DNA sequence: TGTGCCAGCAGCCAAGTCAGGGCACTGTTTTTT. As protein: CASSQVRALFF.

The genes are TRBV7-9 and TRBJ1-1; D not resolved. This CDR3 is 14 amino acids long. Trimming stripped 5 bases from V and 11 bases from J, with 21 bases between. Germline lookup yields CDR1 SEHNR and CDR2 FQNEAQ (reference sequence). The DNA for the CDR3 is TGTGCCAGCAGCCAGATTCCCGGGCCCAATGAGGCTTTCTTT. Amino acids: CASSQIPGPNEAFF.

The chain is built from TRBV2 and TRBJ2-1; D not certain. There are 12 residues in the CDR3. With 5 bases removed from V and 7 bases from J, the gap between germline ends came to 9 bases. Germline lookup yields CDR1 SNHLY and CDR2 FYNNEI. The CDR3 nucleotides read TGTGCCAGCAGTTATTACAGAAATGAGCAGTTCTTC. Encoded protein: CASSYYRNEQFF.

As for this clone: The junction shows a germline mismatch at one end, possibly a read error. This chain connects TRBV4-3 to TRBJ2-4; D gene uncertain. The CDR3 has 14 amino acids. CDR1 and CDR2 (germline): LGHNA, YSLEER. The CDR3 protein is CASSQKSARNIQYF. The CDR3 region has the DNA TGCGCCAGCAGCCAAAAGTCGGCCAGAAACATTCAGTACTTC.

With respect to this clone: This specimen includes other DNA sequences encoding the same CDR3. This chain links TRBV2 with TRBJ2-5, with D hard to call. The length of the CDR3 is 11 residues. Trimming removed 7 bases from V and 0 bases from J, with 3 bases in between. CDR1 and CDR2 from the germline V gene are SNHLY and FYNNEI. The CDR3 nucleotides are TGTGCCAGCAAGTACCAAGAGACCCAGTACTTC. It encodes CASKYQETQYF.

The chain is built from TRBV27 and TRBJ1-5, with D tentatively TRBD1 (6 bases). CDR3 length equals 15 residues. V dropped 0 bases and J dropped 4 bases, with 10 bases sitting between them. Per the germline V gene, CDR1 is MNHEY and CDR2 is SMNVEV (reference sequence). The CDR3 is CASSLSSGANQPQHF. The CDR3 DNA is TGTGCCAGCAGTTTATCTTCGGGGGCGAATCAGCCCCAGCATTTT.

The chain combines TRBV11-2 with TRBJ2-6; maybe TRBD2 (5 bases). V dropped 1 base and J dropped 2 bases, with 6 bases sitting between them. CDR1 is SGHAT, CDR2 FQNNGV, per germline. The CDR3 contains 15 residues. CDR3 amino acids: CASSLGGAGANVLTF. In DNA form, the CDR3 reads TGTGCCAGCAGCTTAGGGGGAGCTGGGGCCAACGTCCTGACTTTC.

Sample share makes this clone large. The chain recombines TRBV30 with TRBJ1-6; D remains unclear. The germline V and J ends were trimmed by 4 bases and 8 bases, with 15 bases remaining between them. CDR3 length: 14 residues. Germline CDR1 is GTSNPN and CDR2 is SVGIG (reference sequence). CDR3 in amino acids: CAWTHGGVDSPLHF. CDR3 bases: TGTGCCTGGACCCACGGCGGGGTGGATTCACCCCTCCACTTT.

V is TRBV6-1 and J is TRBJ2-7; 8 bases are shared with TRBD2. The junction had 11 bases not matched to a gene; V was cut back by 4 bases and J by 6 bases. Germline V lookup: CDR1 MNHNS, CDR2 SASEGT. This CDR3 contains 15 residues. DNA for the CDR3: TGTGCCAGCAGTGTTCTTAGCGGGGCTCAGGGCGAGCAGTACTTC. The encoded protein is CASSVLSGAQGEQYF.

The chain joins TRBV9 to TRBJ2-7; weak D call: TRBD2 (6 bases). Germline CDR1 reads SGDLS; CDR2 reads YYNGEE. Trimming shortened V by 2 bases and J by 3 bases, and 18 bases separated the two germline ends. The CDR3 contains 16 residues. CDR3 sequence reads: CASSVDGGGHYYEQYF. CDR3 DNA: TGTGCCAGCAGCGTTGATGGGGGAGGACACTACTACGAGCAGTACTTC.

The chain combines TRBV29-1 with TRBJ2-5; 7 nucleotides match TRBD1. The CDR3 is 12 amino acids. CDR1 is SQVTM, CDR2 ANQGSEA, per germline. Trimming at V came to 0 bases and at J to 5 bases, leaving 0 bases not matched to a gene. In nucleotides, the CDR3 is TGCAGCGTTGAAGAACAGGGGGAGACCCAGTACTTC. Amino acid sequence: CSVEEQGETQYF.

This chain links TRBV6-1 with TRBJ2-1; D is ambiguous. The CDR3 spans 14 residues. V lost 2 bases and J 10 bases, leaving 15 bases between the germline ends. CDR1 MNHNS and CDR2 SASEGT come from the germline V gene. The CDR3 coding sequence is TGTGCCAGCAGTGAATTGCGGCACGCAGGCGAGCAGTTCTTC. Protein sequence: CASSELRHAGEQFF.

The sample holds one count of this clone. V is TRBV4-2 and J is TRBJ2-5; 10 bases match TRBD2. The DNA matches TRBJ2-7 better at its end, which makes the J call doubtful. Germline V gives CDR1 LGHNA, CDR2 YNFKEQ. The length of the CDR3 is 16 residues. CDR3 region: CASSQLSGGAGYEQYF. CDR3 nucleotides: TGTGCCAGCAGCCAACTAAGCGGGGGGGCCGGGTACGAGCAGTACTTC.

V is TRBV18 and J is TRBJ2-1; TRBD2 agrees at 11 bases. Germline lookup yields CDR1 KGHSH and CDR2 LQKENI. The CDR3 length is 18 residues. V gave up 1 base and J gave up 3 bases; unmatched junction bases: 8. The CDR3 bases are TGTGCCAGCTCACCACAATCTAGCGGGGGGTCTGGCTACAATGAGCAGTTCTTC. It yields the protein CASSPQSSGGSGYNEQFF.

The chain carries TRBV6-6 and TRBJ1-1, with unresolved D. The CDR3 consists of 14 residues. CDR1 is MNHNY, CDR2 SVGAGI, per germline (reference sequence). The ends were cut back, 6 bases at V and 0 bases at J, with 11 bases in the middle. CDR3 sequence (DNA): TGTGCCAGCAGGCCCTGGGAAATGAACACTGAAGCTTTCTTT. Protein sequence: CASRPWEMNTEAFF.

J is TRBJ2-1 and V is TRBV27, with TRBD2 identical over 8 bases. The CDR3 is made up of 13 amino acids. The V gene's germline CDR1 is MNHEY and CDR2 SMNVEV (reference sequence). V lost 5 bases and J lost 9; bases outside the gene matches: 6. CDR3 sequence: CASSPGLVSEQFF. The CDR3, as DNA: TGTGCCAGCAGTCCGGGACTAGTTAGTGAGCAGTTCTTC.

The rearrangement uses TRBV30 and TRBJ1-2; a weak D match, TRBD1 (6 bases). Germline V gene data show CDR1 as GTSNPN and CDR2 as SVGIG (reference sequence). Between the trimmed V and J ends, which lost 3 bases and 0 bases, there was a span of 8 bases. The length of the CDR3 is 13 residues. Written as DNA, the CDR3 is TGTGCCTGGAGGCAGGGGCCTAACTATGGCTACACCTTC. Its translation: CAWRQGPNYGYTF.

The chain employs TRBV18 and TRBJ1-1; D remains unclear. The CDR3 has 13 amino acids. The germline gives CDR1 KGHSH, CDR2 LQKENI. The V end lost 6 bases, the J end lost 2 bases, and 10 bases lay between the germline ends. In DNA form, the CDR3 reads TGTGCCAGCTCGCGAGATCCAAACACTGAAGCTTTCTTT. It is translated as CASSRDPNTEAFF.

This chain joins TRBV7-3 and TRBJ2-3; D not certain. There are 13 residues in the CDR3. V was shortened by 2 bases and J by 6 bases, with 9 bases between the two germline ends. Germline assignment: CDR1 SGHTA and CDR2 FQGTGA. CDR3 coding DNA: TGTGCCAGCAGCTTAGAGCGTAGGGATACGCAGTATTTT. It is translated as CASSLERRDTQYF.

This clone was seen a single time. The chain uses TRBV19 and TRBJ2-3; TRBD2 matches 12 bases. The germline CDR1 and CDR2 sequences are LNHDA and SQIVND (reference sequence). The CDR3 spans 14 residues. J gave up 1 base and V 8 bases, and 1 base lay outside the gene matches. CDR3 sequence: CASRLAGGTDTQYF. CDR3 sequence (DNA): TGTGCCAGTCGACTAGCGGGGGGCACAGATACGCAGTATTTT.